This T cell receptor (beta chain) stems from a study of vaccination and CD4 T cells after COVID-19. Study-level background: The convalescents, six males and four females, included two who were Hispanic. Spike peptides, overlapping and drawn from SARS-CoV-2, HCoV-NL63, HCoV-OC43 and HCoV-229E, were used to stimulate cells. Study-wide results and limits: Analysis covered relatively few convalescent patients and lacked any early post-infection timepoints.

Relative to its sample, this clonotype is medium-sized (0.01 to 0.1%). The antigen is undetermined. Noted treatment: 10-day PBMC culture with coronavirus spike peptide pools or control peptides (ViraFEST assay). Samples of CD4+ T cells were obtained from the unexposed donor before the COVID-19 pandemic (2011-2018). Per germline, CDR1 LNHNV and CDR2 YYDKDF (reference sequence). This CDR3 has 13 amino acids. V dropped 5 bases and J dropped 7; count of bases not matched to a gene: 4. The Oncomine TCR Beta short-read assay sequenced DNA from cultured CD4+ T cells. Once CD4+ T cells had been cultured, genomic DNA was extracted from them. TCRdb reprocessed the PCR reads with MiXCR, giving one entry per CDR3 protein. The sample carries about 8,300 distinct CDR3 sequences, about 37% recorded once.

The origin of this receptor is a human donor in good health. Sequenced input: CD4+ T cells from blood, cultured in vitro. The V gene is TRBV15, the J gene TRBJ2-5, with 10 nucleotides matching TRBD1. The DNA for the CDR3 is TGTGCCACCAGCCGACAGGGGGCAGGGACCCAGTACTTC. Translated, it gives CATSRQGAGTQYF.